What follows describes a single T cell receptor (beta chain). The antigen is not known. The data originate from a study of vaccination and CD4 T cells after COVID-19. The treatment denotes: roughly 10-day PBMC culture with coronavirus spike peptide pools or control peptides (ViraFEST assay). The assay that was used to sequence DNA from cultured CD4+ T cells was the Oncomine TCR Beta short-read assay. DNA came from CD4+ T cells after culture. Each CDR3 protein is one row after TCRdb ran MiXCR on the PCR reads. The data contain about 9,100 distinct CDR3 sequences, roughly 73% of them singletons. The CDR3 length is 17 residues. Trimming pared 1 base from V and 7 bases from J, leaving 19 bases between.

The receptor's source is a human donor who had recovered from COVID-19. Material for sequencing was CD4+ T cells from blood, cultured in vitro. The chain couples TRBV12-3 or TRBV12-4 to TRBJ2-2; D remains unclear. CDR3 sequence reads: CASSLGGGLLVDGELFF. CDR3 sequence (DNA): TGTGCCAGCAGTTTAGGGGGTGGTCTCCTGGTGGACGGGGAGCTGTTTTTT.